The entry below describes one T cell receptor beta chain. This clonotype came up a few times. No antigen is known for it. No base quality values were provided; no much bigger clone lies one nucleotide off. Systemically healthy Caucasian individuals from Russia, some 40 in total and aged roughly 6 to 100 years, were included as donors. Each donor gave ten milliliters of peripheral blood, collected into EDTA-treated Vacutainer tubes. Ficoll-Paque density-gradient centrifugation was used to isolate PBMCs, with at least 7 million obtained per sample. Total RNA was extracted from PBMCs with Trizol reagent, with at least 6 micrograms obtained per sample. The percentages of naive CD45RAhigh/CD27high T cells were determined by flow cytometry on a PBMC aliquot from every donor. These data are taken from a study of blood T cells in healthy people across ages (dated by TCRdb to 2015 to 2017). About the study as a whole: In model experiments, roughly one uniquely barcoded TCR beta cDNA molecule per two T cells was captured by template switching. Using deep sequencing normalized with unique cDNA molecular identifiers, the study measured how TCR beta repertoire diversity changes with age. Using the same blood draw, the study looked at two additional independent replicas of 1 million unique cDNA reads for two donors, one aged 18 to 29 and the other aged 80 or older. Donors were grouped into four age groups: young (average 16 years), middle-aged (39), aged (around 60) and long-lived (less than 85). To avoid experimental bias, donors of different ages were randomly spread across the sequencing lanes.

For CDR1 and CDR2, the germline V gene lists KGHSH and LQKENI. The germline ends are 13 bases apart after V is trimmed by 3 bases and J by 0 bases. The CDR3 has 16 amino acids, counting the end cysteine and phenylalanine. This entry keeps only the CDR3 DNA: 48 bases, framed from base 1. Overall results and qualifications from the work: Compared with the aged group, the long-lived group had more naive CD4+ T cells, fewer expanded clones and increased TCR diversity, suggesting age selection. Conclusive comparison of naive and antigen-experienced compartments was prevented by the profiling of bulk unsorted PBMCs. Estimates of total diversity from one million sequenced T cells were regarded as lower bounds and underestimates. Because donor CMV infection status was unknown, age-related changes in expanded clonotypes were potentially confounded. As age increased, observed TCR beta diversity per million T cells dropped in a roughly linear way, and a significant reduction was already evident by age 40. The percentage of naive T cells measured by flow cytometry correlated strongly with observed TCR beta diversity.

Library generation was performed with 5' RACE. Sequencing was carried out with an Illumina HiSeq 2500. A second roughly 6 to 12 cycle PCR used a sample-barcoded 5' primer and a J-beta primer mix. Each TCR beta cDNA molecule received a unique molecular identifier from a template-switch 5' adaptor carrying 12 random nucleotides. Each sample yielded at least 3 million CDR3-containing paired-end reads. The Mint cDNA synthesis kit, primed by a TRBC-specific oligonucleotide, was used to synthesize first-strand cDNA from all RNA. Following uracil-DNA glycosylase treatment, a first 18-cycle PCR with universal primers M1SS and BC2_uni_R was performed on all cDNA. Concerning the study's data processing: For normalization, 1 million high-quality reads, each with a distinct molecular identifier, were randomly selected from each sample. Instead of being binned into consensus sequences, reads with shared molecular identifiers were discarded. MiTCR, with a Q25 quality threshold and the strictest error-elimination algorithm, was used for CDR3 identification, clonotype clustering and error correction. A nonparametric unseen species model using Euler transformation provided a lower-bound estimate of total TCR beta diversity. Starting from the raw public reads, TCRdb applied fastp trimming at Q25, assembled clones with MiXCR and retained in-frame beta chains. A single entry per CDR3 protein holds the most common genes and DNA from its merged rows. The V and J calls reflect TCRdb's pipeline rather than the authors' work. Within this sample are some 1.7 million distinct CDR3 sequences, with about 30% of them counted one time only. The top ten clones comprise approximately 7.7% of the sample.

The chain is assembled from TRBV18 and TRBJ2-3, with the D segment identity uncertain. Sequencing was carried out using blood. The source is a young woman in good health. CDR3 protein: CASSPWAATSTDTQYF. The nucleotides are TGTGCCAGCTCACCTTGGGCAGCTACTAGCACAGATACGCAGTATTTT.